Listed here are 17 T cell receptor beta chains from one sample, sequenced in a study of cytomegalovirus exposure and HLA in healthy donors. The PCR employed 60 Vbeta primers together with 13 Jbeta primers. Sequencing used immunoSEQ multiplex PCR; TCRdb keeps in-frame clones, though not all of them. The sample includes about 120,000 clones, 81% of them seen just once. Sequenced: PBMCs. Receptors originate from a man aged 40-49 years in good health and CMV-seronegative.

This clone was counted once. The J gene is TRBJ2-7, the V gene TRBV4-1, with D possibly being TRBD2 (5 bases). The CDR3 consists of 15 residues. The V end lost 2 bases, the J end lost 2 bases, and 13 bases lay between the germline ends. Germline V gene sequence: CDR1 MGHRA, CDR2 YSYEKL. CDR3 loop: CASSQRTGGTYEQYF. In DNA form, the CDR3 reads TGCGCCAGCAGCCAAAGGACTGGCGGAACCTACGAGCAGTACTTC.

In this sample, this clone turned up once. The V call is TRBV6-5, the J call TRBJ2-3; 7 bases map to TRBD1. V lost 4 bases and J lost 0; bases outside the gene matches: 4. Germline assignment: CDR1 MNHEY and CDR2 SVGAGI. The CDR3 contains 15 residues. CDR3 residues: CASSWDRKSTDTQYF. The CDR3 DNA follows: TGTGCCAGCAGTTGGGACAGAAAGAGCACAGATACGCAGTATTTT.

This clone was seen just once. This chain uses TRBV30 with TRBJ1-1, with TRBD1 matching over 7 bases. The CDR3 extends over 13 amino acids. CDR1 is GTSNPN, CDR2 SVGIG, per germline (reference sequence). Losses at the gene ends were 3 bases for V and 5 bases for J; bases not matched to a gene: 6. This chain's CDR3 is CAWRDRWDTEAFF. DNA of the CDR3: TGTGCCTGGAGGGACAGGTGGGATACTGAAGCTTTCTTT. The variable domain in full, completed from reference TRBV30 and TRBJ1-1, reads SQTIHQWPATLVQPVGSPLSLECTVEGTSNPNLYWYRQAAGRGLQLLFYSVGIGQISSEVPQNLSASRPQDRQFILSSKKLLLSDSGFYLCAWRDRWDTEAFFGQGTRLTVV.

The chain uses TRBV6-5 and TRBJ1-1; 7 nucleotides align to TRBD1. After removal of 2 bases from V and 0 bases from J, the junction contained 3 bases not matched to a gene. The germline V gene encodes CDR1 MNHEY and CDR2 SVGAGI. The CDR3 is made up of 15 amino acids. CDR3 amino acids: CASSYAGQMNTEAFF. In DNA, the CDR3 is TGTGCCAGCAGTTACGCGGGACAGATGAACACTGAAGCTTTCTTT.

V gene TRBV10-3 combines with J gene TRBJ2-7; 11 bases map to TRBD1. Germline-derived CDR1 and CDR2 are ENHRY and SYGVKD. The J segment lost 2 bases and the V segment lost 2 bases, leaving 5 bases of the junction unmatched. This CDR3 region has 16 residues. The DNA for the CDR3 is TGTGCCATCAGTGAGAAATGGGGACAGGGGGCCTACGAGCAGTACTTC. This encodes CAISEKWGQGAYEQYF.

This chain connects TRBV9 to TRBJ2-7, with 9 bases lining up with TRBD1. This CDR3 is built from 15 residues. V trimming: 0 bases; J trimming: 2 bases; junction bases outside the gene matches: 3. The germline V gene has CDR1 SGDLS and CDR2 YYNGEE. The CDR3 sequence: CASSVAGDRAYEQYF. CDR3 coding DNA: TGTGCCAGCAGCGTAGCGGGGGACAGGGCCTACGAGCAGTACTTC.

This chain connects TRBV7-2 to TRBJ1-3; 9 bases align to TRBD1. CDR1 and CDR2 (germline): SGHTA, FQGNSA. CDR3 size: 15 residues. Losses at the gene ends were 0 bases for V and 10 bases for J; bases not matched to a gene: 7. In nucleotides, the CDR3 is TGTGCCAGCAGCTTAGCGCTAGGGGGACAGGGAACCATATATTTT. This sequence encodes CASSLALGGQGTIYF.

V and J are TRBV27 and TRBJ1-4; TRBD1 might be the D (5 bases). CDR3 length equals 14 residues. The V and J ends lost 3 bases and 4 bases respectively, with 9 bases between them. Germline CDR1 MNHEY, CDR2 SMNVEV (reference sequence). The CDR3 reads CASSFRGVNEKLFF. CDR3 bases: TGTGCCAGCAGTTTTCGGGGGGTTAATGAAAAACTGTTTTTT.

The genes are TRBV29-1 and TRBJ2-5; D ambiguous. CDR1 and CDR2 from the germline V gene are SQVTM and ANQGSEA. This CDR3 contains 12 residues. The V and J ends lost 3 bases and 5 bases respectively, with 10 bases between them. CDR3 amino acids: CSVEAPGETQYF. The CDR3 DNA is TGCAGCGTTGAGGCTCCCGGGGAGACCCAGTACTTC.

CDR3 protein: CASTQSTGDSGYTF. Written as DNA, the CDR3 is TGTGCCAGCACCCAATCGACAGGGGATTCTGGCTACACCTTC. The gene calls are TRBV6-5 and TRBJ1-2; 8 bases are shared with TRBD1. Germline V lookup: CDR1 MNHEY, CDR2 SVGAGI. V shed 7 bases and J 7 bases; nucleotides not matched to a gene: 11. This CDR3 contains 14 residues.

The V and J genes are TRBV11-2 and TRBJ2-7, with TRBD2 matching over 9 bases. The CDR3 is 15 residues long. With 5 bases clipped from V and 3 bases from J, the junction kept 8 bases outside the gene matches. The V gene's germline CDR1 is SGHAT and CDR2 FQNNGV. The CDR3 is CASSGAGGKIYEQYF. The CDR3 DNA reads TGTGCCAGCAGCGGAGCGGGGGGAAAAATCTACGAGCAGTACTTC.

V usage is TRBV10-3 and J usage is TRBJ2-1, with 9 bases fitting TRBD2. The germline gives CDR1 ENHRY, CDR2 SYGVKD. The CDR3 contains 16 residues. The V gene end was trimmed by 4 bases and the J gene end by 0 bases; junction bases not matched to a gene: 4. CDR3 residues: CAISGVAGVSYNEQFF. The CDR3 bases are TGTGCCATCAGTGGGGTAGCGGGAGTCTCCTACAATGAGCAGTTCTTC.

Only a few counts were recorded for this clone. The CDR3 loop reads CASSTTTGSNEKLFF. CDR3 nucleotide sequence: TGTGCCAGTAGTACGACAACAGGTTCTAATGAAAAACTGTTTTTT. The chain has TRBV19 and TRBJ1-4; possibly TRBD1 for D (5 bases). The V end lost 4 bases, the J end lost 3 bases, and 12 bases lay between the germline ends. From germline, CDR1 is LNHDA and CDR2 SQIVND (reference sequence). This CDR3 has 15 residues.

The chain has TRBV10-3 and TRBJ1-1; 8 bases fit TRBD1. V shed 7 bases, J shed 1 base, and the junction held 8 bases outside the gene matches. This CDR3 has 15 residues. Germline CDR1 ENHRY, CDR2 SYGVKD. The CDR3 here is CAINPGQGGNTEAFF. The CDR3 region has the DNA TGTGCCATCAACCCCGGACAGGGAGGGAACACTGAAGCTTTCTTT.

The chain couples TRBV10-2 to TRBJ1-5; 9 nucleotides line up with TRBD1. The germline gives CDR1 WSHSY, CDR2 SAAADI. V dropped 5 bases and J dropped 6; count of bases not matched to a gene: 11. CDR3 length: 16 residues. CDR3 nucleotides: TGCGCCAGCAGTCCACACCGGACAGGGGCTGTTCAGCCCCAGCATTTT. This codes for CASSPHRTGAVQPQHF.

The rearrangement links TRBV7-2 to TRBJ2-2, with no clear D. Germline lookup yields CDR1 SGHTA and CDR2 FQGNSA. Trimming removed 7 bases at V and 6 bases at J, with 9 bases between. The CDR3 sequence is 12 residues long. In DNA form, the CDR3 reads TGTGCCAGCACCCCTAGAGCCGGGGAGCTGTTTTTT. This encodes CASTPRAGELFF.

The chain joins TRBV7-2 to TRBJ2-2; 11 positions match TRBD2. The CDR3 has 17 residues. The V gene's germline CDR1 is SGHTA and CDR2 FQGNSA. The junction had 6 bases not matched to a gene; V was cut back by 5 bases and J by 1 base. CDR3 nucleotide sequence: TGTGCCAGCAGCAGGGGGGGACTAGCGGTGAACACCGGGGAGCTGTTTTTT. Translating gives CASSRGGLAVNTGELFF.